This T cell receptor beta chain was sequenced during a study of blood T cell repertoires in COVID-19. Study-level information: COVID-19 samples collected from the United States, Italy and Spain covered acute and convalescent phases. The analysed material was cDNA or gDNA that came from T cells, B-cell-depleted T cells, or PBMCs.

This table comes from immunoSEQ multiplex PCR, and its TCRdb copy is limited to in-frame clones, with some not included. This table holds more than 400,000 clones, 70% to 90% found once. The length of the CDR3 is 13 residues. CDR1 and CDR2 from the germline V gene are SQVTM and ANQGSEA. V gave up 6 bases and J gave up 1 base, with 12 bases separating them. The rearrangement joins TRBV29-1 to TRBJ1-1; TRBD1 is a possible D gene (5 bases). The source material was peripheral blood. The origin of this receptor is a human donor in a cohort sampled during active COVID-19. The CDR3 coding sequence is TGCAGCGTGCCGGGACTTTCGAACACTGAAGCTTTCTTT. Protein product: CSVPGLSNTEAFF. Full variable domain (missing parts from reference TRBV29-1 and TRBJ1-1): SAVISQKPSRDICQRGTSLTIQCQVDSQVTMMFWYRQQPGQSLTLIATANQGSEATYESGFVIDKFPISRPNLTFSTLTVSNMSPEDSSIYLCSVPGLSNTEAFFGQGTRLTVV.